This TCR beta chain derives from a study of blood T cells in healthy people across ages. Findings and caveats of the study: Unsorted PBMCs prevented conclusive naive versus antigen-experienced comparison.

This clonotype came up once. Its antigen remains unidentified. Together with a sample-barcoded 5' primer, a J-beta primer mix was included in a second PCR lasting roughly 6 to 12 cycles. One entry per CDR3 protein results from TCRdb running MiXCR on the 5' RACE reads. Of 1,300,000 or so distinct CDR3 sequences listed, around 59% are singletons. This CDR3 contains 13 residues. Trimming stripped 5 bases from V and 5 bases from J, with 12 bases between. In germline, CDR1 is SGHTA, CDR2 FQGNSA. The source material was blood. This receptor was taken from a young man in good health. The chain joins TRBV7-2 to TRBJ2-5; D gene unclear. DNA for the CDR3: TGTGCCAGCAGCGTAGAGATTCGGGAGACCCAGTACTTC. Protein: CASSVEIRETQYF.